A single sample gave rise to the 25 T cell receptor beta chains below, sequenced in a study of cytomegalovirus exposure and HLA in healthy donors listed by TCRdb under 2017. The method behind the library was the immunoSEQ multiplex PCR assay. For the multiplex PCR, a mixture combining 60 forward primers for TCR Vbeta segments and 13 reverse primers for TCR Jbeta segments was used. TCRdb carries this immuneACCESS record with in-frame sequences only. Its versions omit some clonotypes, under half of them owing to an unresolved V gene in the studies checked, with the rest unexplained. The table for this sample lists 95,000 to 110,000 clones; around a tenth of them were counted only once. The ten largest clonotypes hold 5.5% to 7.5% of the sample. Material: PBMCs. All receptors come from a man in his forties in good health and CMV-seropositive.

J is TRBJ1-5 and V is TRBV12-5; 10 positions agree with TRBD1. J was trimmed by 1 base and V by 5 bases; bases with no gene match: 11. Germline CDR1 LGHNT, CDR2 FRNRAP. The CDR3 runs 18 residues. The CDR3 region has the DNA TGTGCTAGTGGTCCCGGGACAGGGGTTTCTGGAAGCAATCAGCCCCAGCATTTT. Translating gives CASGPGTGVSGSNQPQHF. Full variable domain (outside the CDR3, taken from reference TRBV12-5 and TRBJ1-5): DARVTQTPRHKVTEMGQEVTMRCQPILGHNTVFWYRQTMMQGLELLAYFRNRAPLDDSGMPKDRFSAEMPDATLATLKIQPSEPRDSAVYFCASGPGTGVSGSNQPQHFGDGTRLSIL.

The chain uses TRBV27 and TRBJ1-6; D is perhaps TRBD1 (5 bases). Trimming took off 7 bases at V and 6 bases at J, with 16 bases between the two ends. The CDR3 loop spans 15 amino acids. Germline CDR1 and CDR2: MNHEY and SMNVEV (reference sequence). CDR3 DNA: TGTGCCAGCAAGTACACAGGCCTGGGTAATTCACCCCTCCACTTT. Translating it yields CASKYTGLGNSPLHF.

This clone appeared a few times. The chain links TRBV7-9 to TRBJ2-1; 7 bases line up with TRBD2. Germline CDR1 reads SEHNR; CDR2 reads FQNEAQ (reference sequence). V was pared by 7 bases and J by 6 bases, with 9 bases of the junction left unmatched. This CDR3 has 14 residues. CDR3 bases: TGTGCCAGCACGAAGGGGAGGGATTTCAATGAGCAGTTCTTC. Translated, it gives CASTKGRDFNEQFF.

The J gene is TRBJ2-7, the V gene TRBV10-3; the match to TRBD2 covers 16 bases. V lost 6 bases to trimming and J lost 5 bases; unmatched junction nucleotides: 7. This CDR3 contains 16 residues. From germline, CDR1 is ENHRY and CDR2 SYGVKD. The CDR3 loop reads CAISPGTSGRAHEQYF. The CDR3 DNA is TGTGCCATCAGCCCAGGGACTAGCGGGAGGGCCCACGAGCAGTACTTC.

This clone was counted between two and nine times. The rearrangement joins TRBV7-2 to TRBJ2-7, with 8 bases fitting TRBD2. Germline CDR1 SGHTA, CDR2 FQGNSA. This CDR3 has 14 amino acids. V shed 5 bases, J shed 1 base, and the junction held 4 bases outside the gene matches. DNA of the CDR3: TGTGCCAGCAGCCCGGGACTAGTGTCCTACGAGCAGTACTTC. Its translation is CASSPGLVSYEQYF.

In its sample, this clone was seen a few times. The chain has TRBV11-3 and TRBJ2-1, with D perhaps TRBD2 (7 bases). The V gene lost 4 bases and the J gene lost 9 bases, with 16 bases spanning the gap. The germline CDR1 and CDR2 sequences are SGHNT and YENEEA. The CDR3 runs 14 residues. CDR3 protein: CASSSIGGRAEQFF. As DNA, the CDR3 is TGTGCCAGCAGCTCCATAGGGGGGAGGGCTGAGCAGTTCTTC. Supplemented by reference TRBV11-3 and TRBJ2-1, the full variable domain reads EAGVVQSPRYKIIEKKQPVAFWCNPISGHNTLYWYLQNLGQGPELLIRYENEEAVDDSQLPKDRFSAERLKGVDSTLKIQPAELGDSAVYLCASSSIGGRAEQFFGPGTRLTVL.

This clone was counted between two and nine times. The chain combines TRBV6-5 with TRBJ2-5, with 9 bases fitting TRBD2. CDR1 is MNHEY, CDR2 SVGAGI, per germline. The CDR3 extends over 14 amino acids. Unmatched junction bases numbered 7, after V lost 8 bases and J lost 3 bases. The CDR3 nucleotides are TGTGCCAGCCTTGGCGCGGGAGGGAAAGAGACCCAGTACTTC. The encoded protein is CASLGAGGKETQYF.

This clone was observed a handful of times. The V call is TRBV6-1, the J call TRBJ1-1; TRBD1 matches at 11 bases. Germline CDR1 and CDR2: MNHNS and SASEGT. The CDR3 covers 13 residues. V lost 11 bases to trimming and J lost 6 bases; unmatched junction nucleotides: 8. In DNA, the CDR3 is TGTGCCGGATCCGGGACAGGGGGGTCTGAAGCTTTCTTT. It encodes CAGSGTGGSEAFF.

This clone was detected only a few times. The rearrangement uses TRBV5-1 and TRBJ1-2; 7 nucleotides agree with TRBD1. The junction had 10 bases not matched to a gene; V was cut back by 3 bases and J by 11 bases. Germline V gene data show CDR1 as SGHRS and CDR2 as YFSETQ. The length of the CDR3 is 13 residues. The CDR3 bases are TGCGCCAGCAGCTCACCTAGGGACAGATATTACACCTTC. It yields the protein CASSSPRDRYYTF.

This clone was picked up a small number of times. This chain connects TRBV6-1 to TRBJ2-1; D remains ambiguous. The CDR3 length is 15 residues. Trimming left V 3 bases short and J 3 bases short, with 12 bases between. Germline V gene data show CDR1 as MNHNS and CDR2 as SASEGT. Here the CDR3 DNA reads TGTGCCAGCAGTGATCCAGGTTTGTTCTACAATGAGCAGTTCTTC. It yields the protein CASSDPGLFYNEQFF.

The chain links TRBV5-1 to TRBJ2-5; D is perhaps TRBD2 (6 bases). The CDR3 runs 13 residues. V lost 4 bases and J lost 5, with 12 bases in between. CDR1 and CDR2 from the germline V gene are SGHRS and YFSETQ. The CDR3 DNA is TGCGCCAGCAGCGCCGGGACTGGGGAGACCCAGTACTTC. Its protein is CASSAGTGETQYF.

A few counts support this clone. The chain has TRBV4-3 and TRBJ2-2, with 8 bases lining up with TRBD2. The CDR3 runs to 16 residues. V lost 4 bases and J lost 4; bases outside the gene matches: 8. CDR1 is LGHNA and CDR2 is YSLEER in the germline V gene. The CDR3 loop reads CASSPNPAGVTGELFF. CDR3 bases: TGCGCCAGCAGCCCGAACCCAGCGGGAGTCACCGGGGAGCTGTTTTTT.

This clone was seen a few times. The rearrangement links TRBV4-3 to TRBJ2-7; a weak D match, TRBD1 (7 bases). Deletions cut 4 bases from V and 0 bases from J, with 16 bases between. The germline V gene has CDR1 LGHNA and CDR2 YSLEER. The CDR3 length is 16 residues. CDR3 bases: TGCGCCAGCAGCCCTGTCCAGGGGGGCAGCTCCTACGAGCAGTACTTC. Translating it yields CASSPVQGGSSYEQYF.

This clone has more than one count but fewer than ten. The rearrangement uses TRBV28 and TRBJ1-5, with D unclear. Germline V gene lookup returns CDR1 MDHEN and CDR2 SYDVKM. This CDR3 is 11 amino acids long. Trimming removed 6 bases at V and 8 bases at J, with 8 bases between. The CDR3 region has the DNA TGTGCCAGCAGCCAGATAAAGCCCCAGCATTTT. Translation gives CASSQIKPQHF.

This clone showed up just a few times. This chain connects TRBV29-1 to TRBJ2-2, with a tentative D call TRBD1 (6 bases). Germline CDR1 and CDR2: SQVTM and ANQGSEA. This CDR3 spans 13 amino acids. The V end was cut by 3 bases, the J end by 1 base, with 6 bases between. The CDR3 sequence: CSVDRGNTGELFF. The CDR3 nucleotides are TGCAGCGTTGACAGGGGGAACACCGGGGAGCTGTTTTTT.

The chain combines TRBV25-1 with TRBJ2-2; D gene ambiguous. Trimming stripped 3 bases from V and 6 bases from J, with 11 bases between. The CDR3 sequence is 14 residues long. Germline V gene data show CDR1 as MGHDK and CDR2 as SYGVNS. CDR3 bases: TGTGCCAGCAGTGACTTTAGCTTCGCCGGGGAGCTGTTTTTT. Amino acid sequence: CASSDFSFAGELFF. Based on the CDR3 plus reference TRBV25-1 and TRBJ2-2, the full variable domain is EADIYQTPRYLVIGTGKKITLECSQTMGHDKMYWYQQDPGMELHLIHYSYGVNSTEKGDLSSESTVSRIRTEHFPLTLESARPSHTSQYLCASSDFSFAGELFFGEGSRLTVL.

J is TRBJ2-7 and V is TRBV6-5; possibly TRBD1 for D (6 bases). Germline assignment: CDR1 MNHEY and CDR2 SVGAGI. The CDR3 has 14 residues. Trimming took 1 base from V and 1 from J, leaving 8 bases between them. The CDR3 here is CASSYWGPSYEQYF. The CDR3, as DNA: TGTGCCAGCAGTTACTGGGGGCCGTCCTACGAGCAGTACTTC.

A few counts support this clone. The chain links TRBV25-1 to TRBJ1-2; no definite D call. Germline V gene lookup returns CDR1 MGHDK and CDR2 SYGVNS. The CDR3 consists of 13 residues. V lost 4 bases and J 4 bases, leaving 10 bases between the germline ends. CDR3 nucleotide sequence: TGTGCCAGCAGTGCCGGAGGAGGCTATGGCTACACCTTC. Protein: CASSAGGGYGYTF.

V usage is TRBV6-6 and J usage is TRBJ1-5; D not resolved. Germline V CDR1 and CDR2: MNHNY, SVGAGI (reference sequence). V was shortened by 2 bases and J by 3 bases, with 11 bases between the two germline ends. This CDR3 contains 15 residues. The CDR3 reads CASSYEAAFNQPQHF. In nucleotides, the CDR3 is TGTGCCAGCAGTTACGAGGCAGCCTTCAATCAGCCCCAGCATTTT.

Only a few counts were recorded for this clone. The chain carries TRBV12-5 and TRBJ2-5; TRBD1 matches at 8 bases. Germline values: CDR1 LGHNT, CDR2 FRNRAP. V lost 2 bases, J lost 4 bases, and 6 bases stayed unmatched. There are 15 residues in the CDR3. CDR3 nucleotides: TGTGCTAGTGGTTTGATCTTGACAGGGGCAGAGACCCAGTACTTC. Encoded protein: CASGLILTGAETQYF.

The chain uses TRBV7-9 and TRBJ2-5; maybe TRBD2 (5 bases). V dropped 5 bases and J dropped 3 bases, with 13 bases sitting between them. Germline assignment: CDR1 SEHNR and CDR2 FQNEAQ (reference sequence). The CDR3 spans 14 residues. The CDR3 nucleotides are TGTGCCAGCAGCCCGTTCGGACTGAAAGAGACCCAGTACTTC. It codes for CASSPFGLKETQYF.

This clone occurred a few times. The chain carries TRBV2 and TRBJ2-5; no firm D call. Germline loops: CDR1 SNHLY, CDR2 FYNNEI. This CDR3 is built from 10 residues. The V gene lost 8 bases and the J gene lost 4 bases, with 5 bases spanning the gap. Written as DNA, the CDR3 is TGTGCCAGCCGTAGAGAGACCCAGTACTTC. Translated, it gives CASRRETQYF. Full variable domain (outside the CDR3, taken from reference TRBV2 and TRBJ2-5): EPEVTQTPSHQVTQMGQEVILRCVPISNHLYFYWYRQILGQKVEFLVSFYNNEISEKSEIFDDQFSVERPDGSNFTLKIRSTKLEDSAMYFCASRRETQYFGPGTRLLVL.

This clone showed up just a few times. The chain uses TRBV11-2 and TRBJ2-7; D not certain. Germline lookup yields CDR1 SGHAT and CDR2 FQNNGV. This CDR3 has 13 amino acids. Trimming took off 4 bases at V and 0 bases at J, with 7 bases between the two ends. CDR3 sequence reads: CASSYTSSYEQYF. The CDR3 DNA reads TGTGCCAGCAGCTACACCAGCTCCTACGAGCAGTACTTC.

The V gene is TRBV4-2, the J gene TRBJ2-1, with a possible D match to TRBD1 (6 bases). Trimming removed 1 base from V and 0 bases from J, with 10 bases in between. Germline assignment: CDR1 LGHNA and CDR2 YNFKEQ. The CDR3 loop spans 16 amino acids. The CDR3 sequence is CASSQGDTSSYNEQFF. The CDR3 nucleotides read TGTGCCAGCAGCCAAGGGGACACGAGCTCCTACAATGAGCAGTTCTTC.

The chain joins TRBV4-1 to TRBJ2-1; D uncertain. This CDR3 region has 14 residues. The V gene lost 3 bases and the J gene lost 5 bases, with 11 bases spanning the gap. The germline V gene encodes CDR1 MGHRA and CDR2 YSYEKL. CDR3 in amino acids: CASSHLASNNEQFF. The CDR3 coding sequence is TGCGCCAGCAGCCATCTGGCCTCGAACAATGAGCAGTTCTTC.